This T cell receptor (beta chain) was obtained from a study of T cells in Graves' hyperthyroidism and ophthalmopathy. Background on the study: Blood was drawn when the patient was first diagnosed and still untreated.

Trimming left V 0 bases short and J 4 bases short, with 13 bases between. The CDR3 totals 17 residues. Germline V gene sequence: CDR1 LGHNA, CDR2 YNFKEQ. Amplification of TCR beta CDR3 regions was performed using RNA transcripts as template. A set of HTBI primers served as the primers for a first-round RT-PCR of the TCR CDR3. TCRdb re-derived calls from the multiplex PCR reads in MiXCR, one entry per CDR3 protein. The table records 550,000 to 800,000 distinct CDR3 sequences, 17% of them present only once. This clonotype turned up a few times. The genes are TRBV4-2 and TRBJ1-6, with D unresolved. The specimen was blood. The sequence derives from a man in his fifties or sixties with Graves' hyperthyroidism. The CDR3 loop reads CASSQDLGRAYNSPLHF. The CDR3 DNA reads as TGTGCCAGCAGCCAAGATCTTGGGCGCGCTTATAATTCACCCCTCCACTTT.